The T cell receptor (beta chain) under discussion was sequenced for a study of CD8+CD57+ T cells in acquired aplastic anemia. Study-wide points: Significant differences in CD8+ Simpson's diversity were not observed between patients and controls.

The template for TCR beta VDJ and CDR3 sequence profiling was genomic DNA. Via MiXCR, TCRdb re-called the reads, giving one row per CDR3 protein. The sample lists 89,000 or so distinct CDR3 sequences; 55% to 80% were seen once. A note on this clonotype: Its antigen remains unknown.

The CDR3 has 15 amino acids. Germline loops: CDR1 DFQATT, CDR2 SNEGSKA (reference sequence). The V gene lost 2 bases and the J gene lost 4 bases, with 14 bases spanning the gap. Before being chosen for sequencing, patients had shown CD8+CD57+ cell expansion by flow cytometry. Sequencing was done on a sample of sorted CD4+, CD8+, or CD8+CD57+ T cells (not recorded which) from PBMCs. This sequence was found in a human donor with aplastic anemia. The rearrangement links TRBV20-1 to TRBJ2-2; TRBD2 might be the D (5 bases). The CDR3 DNA sequence: TGCAGTGCTAGACCCAGGACTGGCCTCACCGGGGAGCTGTTTTTT. Its protein is CSARPRTGLTGELFF.